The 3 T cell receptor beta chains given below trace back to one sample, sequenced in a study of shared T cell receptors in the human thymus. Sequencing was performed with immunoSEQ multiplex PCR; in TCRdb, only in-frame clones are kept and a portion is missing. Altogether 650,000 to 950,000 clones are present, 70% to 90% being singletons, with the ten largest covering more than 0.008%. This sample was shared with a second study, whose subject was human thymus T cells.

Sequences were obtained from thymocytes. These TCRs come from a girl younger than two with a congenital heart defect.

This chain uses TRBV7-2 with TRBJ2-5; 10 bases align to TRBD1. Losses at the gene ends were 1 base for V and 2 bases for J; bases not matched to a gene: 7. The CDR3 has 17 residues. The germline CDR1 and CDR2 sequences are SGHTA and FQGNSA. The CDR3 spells CASSLVRTGGFQETQYF. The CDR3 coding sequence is TGTGCCAGCAGCTTAGTTCGGACAGGGGGTTTTCAAGAGACCCAGTACTTC.

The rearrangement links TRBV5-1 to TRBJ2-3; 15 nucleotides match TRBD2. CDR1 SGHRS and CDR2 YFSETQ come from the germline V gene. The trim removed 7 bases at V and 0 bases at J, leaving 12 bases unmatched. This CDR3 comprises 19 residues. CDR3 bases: TGCGCCAGCCATCAACGGGGACTAGCGGGGGGTACTAGCACAGATACGCAGTATTTT. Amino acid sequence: CASHQRGLAGGTSTDTQYF.

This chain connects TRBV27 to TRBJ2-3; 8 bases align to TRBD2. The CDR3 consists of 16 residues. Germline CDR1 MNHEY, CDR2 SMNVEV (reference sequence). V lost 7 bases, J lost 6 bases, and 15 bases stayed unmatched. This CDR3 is CASTTQRRGASDTQYF. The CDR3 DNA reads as TGTGCCAGCACCACCCAGAGGCGGGGGGCTTCGGATACGCAGTATTTT.